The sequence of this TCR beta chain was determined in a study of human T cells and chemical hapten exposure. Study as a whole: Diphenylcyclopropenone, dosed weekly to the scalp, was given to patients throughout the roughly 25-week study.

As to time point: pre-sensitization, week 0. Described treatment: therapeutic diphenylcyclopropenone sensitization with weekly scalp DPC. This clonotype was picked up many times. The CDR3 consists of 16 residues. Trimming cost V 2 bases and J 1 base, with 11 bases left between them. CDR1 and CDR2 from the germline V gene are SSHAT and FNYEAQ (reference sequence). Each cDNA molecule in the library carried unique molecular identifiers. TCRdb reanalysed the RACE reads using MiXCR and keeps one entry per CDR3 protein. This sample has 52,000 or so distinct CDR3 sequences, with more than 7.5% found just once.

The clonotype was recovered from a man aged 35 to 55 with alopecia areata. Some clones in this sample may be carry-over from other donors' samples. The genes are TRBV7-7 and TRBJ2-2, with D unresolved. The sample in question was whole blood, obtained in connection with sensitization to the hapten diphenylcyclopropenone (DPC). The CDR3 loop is CASSLSTALNTGELFF. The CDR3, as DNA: TGTGCCAGCAGCTTAAGTACAGCCCTGAACACCGGGGAGCTGTTTTTT.